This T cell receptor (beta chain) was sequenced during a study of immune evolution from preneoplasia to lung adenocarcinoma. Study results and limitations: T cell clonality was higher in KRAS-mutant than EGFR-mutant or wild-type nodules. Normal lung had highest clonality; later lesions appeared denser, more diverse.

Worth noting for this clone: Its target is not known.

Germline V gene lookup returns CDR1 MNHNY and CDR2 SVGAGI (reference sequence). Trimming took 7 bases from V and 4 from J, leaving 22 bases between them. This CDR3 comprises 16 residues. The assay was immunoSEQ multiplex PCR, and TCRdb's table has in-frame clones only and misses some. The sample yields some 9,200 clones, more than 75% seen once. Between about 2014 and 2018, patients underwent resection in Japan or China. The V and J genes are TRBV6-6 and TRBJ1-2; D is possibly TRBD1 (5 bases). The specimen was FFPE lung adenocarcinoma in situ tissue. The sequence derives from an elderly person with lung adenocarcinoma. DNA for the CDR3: TGTGCCAGCATCCAAATGGGGCTCAACTCCCTCTATGGCTACACCTTC. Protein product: CASIQMGLNSLYGYTF.